Here is one T cell receptor (beta chain) with its context. Its antigen is not known. Generated by immunoSEQ multiplex PCR, the TCRdb table keeps only in-frame clones and is missing some. The sample consists of around 120,000 clones, roughly 77% of them appearing once. Described time point: week 11, during vaccination. Topical imiquimod accompanied each vaccine dose, which consisted of 300 ug of mutant IDH1 20-mer peptide. The CDR3 is 15 residues long. Looked up from germline, CDR1 is LGHNA and CDR2 is YSLEER. V was pared by 1 base and J by 5 bases, with 5 bases of the junction left unmatched. This sample is part of a study of a mutant IDH1 vaccine in newly diagnosed glioma.

Sequenced material: PBMCs, taken from a glioma patient whose treatment included an IDH1 peptide vaccine. The receptor comes from a man aged 40-55 years with glioma. The chain recombines TRBV4-3 with TRBJ2-7; 10 bases align to TRBD1. The CDR3 DNA reads as TGCGCCAGCAGCCAAGTGGGGACAGGGGCCCACGAGCAGTACTTC. Amino acid sequence: CASSQVGTGAHEQYF.